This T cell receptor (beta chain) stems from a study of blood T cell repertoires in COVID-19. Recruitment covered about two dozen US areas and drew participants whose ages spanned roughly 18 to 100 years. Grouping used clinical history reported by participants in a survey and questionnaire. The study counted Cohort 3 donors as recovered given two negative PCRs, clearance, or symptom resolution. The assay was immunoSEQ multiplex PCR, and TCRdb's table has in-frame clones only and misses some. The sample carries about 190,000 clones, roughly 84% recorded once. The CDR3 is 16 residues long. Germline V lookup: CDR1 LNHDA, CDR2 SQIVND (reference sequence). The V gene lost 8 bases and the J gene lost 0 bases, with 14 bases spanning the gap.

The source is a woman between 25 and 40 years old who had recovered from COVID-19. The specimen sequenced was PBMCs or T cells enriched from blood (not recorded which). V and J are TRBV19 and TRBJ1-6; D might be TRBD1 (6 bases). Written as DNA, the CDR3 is TGTGCCAGTCGGACAGTCATGAGCTCCTATAATTCACCCCTCCACTTT. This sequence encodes CASRTVMSSYNSPLHF.